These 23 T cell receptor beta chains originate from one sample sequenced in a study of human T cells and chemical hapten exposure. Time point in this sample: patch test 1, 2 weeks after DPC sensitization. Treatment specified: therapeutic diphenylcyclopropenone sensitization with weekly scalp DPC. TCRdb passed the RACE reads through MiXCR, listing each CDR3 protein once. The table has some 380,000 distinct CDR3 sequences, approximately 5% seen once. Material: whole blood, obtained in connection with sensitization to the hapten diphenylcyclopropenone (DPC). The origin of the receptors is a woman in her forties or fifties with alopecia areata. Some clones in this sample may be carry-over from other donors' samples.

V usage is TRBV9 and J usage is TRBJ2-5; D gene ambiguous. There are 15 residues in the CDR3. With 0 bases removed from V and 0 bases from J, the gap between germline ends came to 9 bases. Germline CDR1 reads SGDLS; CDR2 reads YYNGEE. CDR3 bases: TGTGCCAGCAGCGTAGCTTTAAGGGACCAAGAGACCCAGTACTTC. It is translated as CASSVALRDQETQYF. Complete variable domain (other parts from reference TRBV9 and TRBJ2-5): DSGVTQTPKHLITATGQRVTLRCSPRSGDLSVYWYQQSLDQGLQFLIQYYNGEERAKGNILERFSAQQFPDLHSELNLSSLELGDSALYFCASSVALRDQETQYFGPGTRLLVL.

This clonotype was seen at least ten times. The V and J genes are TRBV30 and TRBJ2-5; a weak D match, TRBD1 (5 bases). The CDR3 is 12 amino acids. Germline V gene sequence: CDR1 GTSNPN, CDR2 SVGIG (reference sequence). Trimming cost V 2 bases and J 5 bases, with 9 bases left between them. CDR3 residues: CAWSSGIETQYF. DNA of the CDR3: TGTGCCTGGAGTTCAGGGATCGAGACCCAGTACTTC. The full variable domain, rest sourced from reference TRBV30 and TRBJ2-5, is SQTIHQWPATLVQPVGSPLSLECTVEGTSNPNLYWYRQAAGRGLQLLFYSVGIGQISSEVPQNLSASRPQDRQFILSSKKLLLSDSGFYLCAWSSGIETQYFGPGTRLLVL.

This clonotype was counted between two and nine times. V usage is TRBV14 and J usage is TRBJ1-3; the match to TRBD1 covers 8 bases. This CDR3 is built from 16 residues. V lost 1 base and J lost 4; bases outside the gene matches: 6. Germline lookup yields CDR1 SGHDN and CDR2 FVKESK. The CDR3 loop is CASSQGARGLGNTIYF. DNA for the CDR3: TGTGCCAGCAGCCAAGGAGCCAGGGGGCTCGGAAACACCATATATTTT.

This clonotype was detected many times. CDR3 sequence: CASSREGNTIYF. CDR3 in DNA: TGTGCCAGCAGTAGGGAGGGAAACACCATATATTTT. The gene calls are TRBV12-3 or TRBV12-4 and TRBJ1-3; D not certain. V was trimmed by 5 bases and J by 4 bases, leaving 6 bases between them. The CDR3 runs 12 residues.

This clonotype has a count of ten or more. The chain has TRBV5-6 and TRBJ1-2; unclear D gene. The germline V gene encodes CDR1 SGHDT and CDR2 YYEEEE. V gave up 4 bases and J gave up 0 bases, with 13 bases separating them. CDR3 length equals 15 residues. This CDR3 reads CASSPTGRANYGYTF. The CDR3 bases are TGTGCCAGCAGCCCAACGGGGAGAGCTAACTATGGCTACACCTTC. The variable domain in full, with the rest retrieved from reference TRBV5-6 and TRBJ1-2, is DAGVTQSPTHLIKTRGQQVTLRCSPKSGHDTVSWYQQALGQGPQFIFQYYEEEERQRGNFPDRFSGHQFPNYSSELNVNALLLGDSALYLCASSPTGRANYGYTFGSGTRLTVV.

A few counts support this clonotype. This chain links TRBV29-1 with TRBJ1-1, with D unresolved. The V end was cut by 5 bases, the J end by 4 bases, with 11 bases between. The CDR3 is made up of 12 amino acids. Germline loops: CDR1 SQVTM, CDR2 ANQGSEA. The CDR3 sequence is CSVTVETTEAFF. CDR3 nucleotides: TGCAGCGTTACTGTAGAGACCACTGAAGCTTTCTTT.

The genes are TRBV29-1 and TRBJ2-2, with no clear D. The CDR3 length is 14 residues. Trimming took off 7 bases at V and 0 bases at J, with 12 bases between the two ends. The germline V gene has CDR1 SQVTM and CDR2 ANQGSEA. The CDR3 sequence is CSAKDNANTGELFF. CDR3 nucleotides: TGCAGCGCTAAGGATAACGCGAACACCGGGGAGCTGTTTTTT.

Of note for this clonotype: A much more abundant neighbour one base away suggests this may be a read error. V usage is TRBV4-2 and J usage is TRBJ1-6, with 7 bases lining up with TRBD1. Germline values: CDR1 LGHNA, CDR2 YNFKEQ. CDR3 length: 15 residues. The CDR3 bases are TGTACCAGCAGCCAACGACAGGGTGAGAATTCACCCCTCCACTTT. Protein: CTSSQRQGENSPLHF.

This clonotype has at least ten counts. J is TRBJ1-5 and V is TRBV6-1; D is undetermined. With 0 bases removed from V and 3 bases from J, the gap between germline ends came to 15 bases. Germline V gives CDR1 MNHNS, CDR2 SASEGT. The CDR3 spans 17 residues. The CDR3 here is CASSEALSPRINQPQHF. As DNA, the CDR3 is TGTGCCAGCAGTGAAGCGCTATCCCCGCGGATCAATCAGCCCCAGCATTTT.

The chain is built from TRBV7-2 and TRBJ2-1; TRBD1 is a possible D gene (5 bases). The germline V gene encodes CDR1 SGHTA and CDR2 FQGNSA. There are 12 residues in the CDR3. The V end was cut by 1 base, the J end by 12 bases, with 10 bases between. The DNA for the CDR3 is TGTGCCAGCAGCTTAGGTGGGGCTGTGCAGTTCTTC. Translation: CASSLGGAVQFF.

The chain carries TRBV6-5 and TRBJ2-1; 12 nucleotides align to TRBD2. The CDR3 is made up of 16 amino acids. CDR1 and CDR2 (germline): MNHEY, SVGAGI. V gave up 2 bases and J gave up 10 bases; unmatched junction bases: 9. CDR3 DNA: TGTGCCAGCAGTTACCCTAGCGGGGGGGCTATTTGGGAGCAGTTCTTC. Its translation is CASSYPSGGAIWEQFF.

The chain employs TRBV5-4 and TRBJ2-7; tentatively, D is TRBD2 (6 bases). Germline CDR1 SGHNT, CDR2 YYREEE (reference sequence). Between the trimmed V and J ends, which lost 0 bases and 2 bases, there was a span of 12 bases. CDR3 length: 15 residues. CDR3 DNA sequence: TGTGCCAGCAGCTTGGTTGGAGGGCCAGCCTACGAGCAGTACTTC. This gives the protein CASSLVGGPAYEQYF.

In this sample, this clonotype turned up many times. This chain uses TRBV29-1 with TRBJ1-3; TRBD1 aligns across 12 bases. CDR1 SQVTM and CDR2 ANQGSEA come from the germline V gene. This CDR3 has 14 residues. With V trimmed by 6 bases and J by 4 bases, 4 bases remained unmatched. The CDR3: CSVGTGGEGNTIYF. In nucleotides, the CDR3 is TGCAGCGTGGGGACAGGGGGCGAAGGAAACACCATATATTTT.

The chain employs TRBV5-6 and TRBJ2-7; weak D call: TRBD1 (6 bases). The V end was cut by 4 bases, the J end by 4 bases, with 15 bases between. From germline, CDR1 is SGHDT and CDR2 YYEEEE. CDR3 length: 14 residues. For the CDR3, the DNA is TGTGCCAGCAGCCCCGACCCCAGGGGATACGAGCAGTACTTC. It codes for CASSPDPRGYEQYF.

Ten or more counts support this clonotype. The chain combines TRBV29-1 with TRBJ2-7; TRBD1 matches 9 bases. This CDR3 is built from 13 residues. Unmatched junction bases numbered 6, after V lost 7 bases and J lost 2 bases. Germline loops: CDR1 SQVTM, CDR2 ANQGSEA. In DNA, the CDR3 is TGCAGCGCCGCGACAGGGGGGCCCTACGAGCAGTACTTC. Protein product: CSAATGGPYEQYF.

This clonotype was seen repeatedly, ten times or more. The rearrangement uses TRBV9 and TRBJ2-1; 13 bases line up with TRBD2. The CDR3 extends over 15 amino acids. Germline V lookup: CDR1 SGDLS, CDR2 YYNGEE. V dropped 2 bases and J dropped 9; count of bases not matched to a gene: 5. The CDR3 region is CASSVGTSGAVEQFF. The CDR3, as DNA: TGTGCCAGCAGCGTCGGGACTAGCGGGGCCGTTGAGCAGTTCTTC.

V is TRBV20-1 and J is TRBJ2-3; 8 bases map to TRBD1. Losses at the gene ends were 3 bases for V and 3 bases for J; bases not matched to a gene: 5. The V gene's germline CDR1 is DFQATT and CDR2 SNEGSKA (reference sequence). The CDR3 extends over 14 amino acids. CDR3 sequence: CSARGQGATDTQYF. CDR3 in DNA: TGCAGTGCTAGGGGTCAGGGGGCTACAGATACGCAGTATTTT.

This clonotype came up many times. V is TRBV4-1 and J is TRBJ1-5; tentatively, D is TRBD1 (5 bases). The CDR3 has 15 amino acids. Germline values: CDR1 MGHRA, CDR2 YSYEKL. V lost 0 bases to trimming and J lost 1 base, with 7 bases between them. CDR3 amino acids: CASSQEEGSNQPQHF. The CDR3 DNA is TGCGCCAGCAGCCAAGAAGAGGGGAGCAATCAGCCCCAGCATTTT.

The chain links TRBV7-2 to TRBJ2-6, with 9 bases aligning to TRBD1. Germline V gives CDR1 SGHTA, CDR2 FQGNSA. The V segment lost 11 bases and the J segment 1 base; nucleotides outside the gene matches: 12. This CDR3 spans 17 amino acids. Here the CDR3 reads CAVGLGTGSSGANVLTF. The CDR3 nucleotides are TGTGCCGTTGGGTTAGGGACAGGGTCGTCTGGGGCCAACGTCCTGACTTTC.

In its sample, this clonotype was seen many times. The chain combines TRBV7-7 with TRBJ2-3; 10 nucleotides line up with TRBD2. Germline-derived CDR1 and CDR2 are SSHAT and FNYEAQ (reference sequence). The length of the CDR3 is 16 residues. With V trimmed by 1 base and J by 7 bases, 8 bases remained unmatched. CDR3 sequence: CASSLGVAGGMHTQYF. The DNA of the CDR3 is TGTGCCAGCAGCTTAGGTGTAGCGGGAGGTATGCATACGCAGTATTTT.

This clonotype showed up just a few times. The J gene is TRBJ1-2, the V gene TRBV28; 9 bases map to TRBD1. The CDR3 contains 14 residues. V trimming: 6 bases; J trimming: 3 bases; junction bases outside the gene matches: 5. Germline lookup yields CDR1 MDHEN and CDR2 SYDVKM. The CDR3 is CASRAGQGYYGYTF. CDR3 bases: TGTGCCAGCAGAGCGGGACAGGGCTACTATGGCTACACCTTC.

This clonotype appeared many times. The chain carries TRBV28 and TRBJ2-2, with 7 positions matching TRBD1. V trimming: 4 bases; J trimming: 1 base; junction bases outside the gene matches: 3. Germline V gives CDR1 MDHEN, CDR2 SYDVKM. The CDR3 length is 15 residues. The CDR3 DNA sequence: TGTGCCAGCAGTTCCAGGACAGGGAACACCGGGGAGCTGTTTTTT. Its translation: CASSSRTGNTGELFF.

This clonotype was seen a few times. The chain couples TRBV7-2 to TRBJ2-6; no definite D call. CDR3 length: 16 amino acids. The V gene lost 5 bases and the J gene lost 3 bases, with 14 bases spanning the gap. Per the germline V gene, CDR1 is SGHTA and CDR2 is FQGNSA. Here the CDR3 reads CASSPQSMDGANVLTF. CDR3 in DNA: TGTGCCAGCAGCCCACAATCCATGGATGGGGCCAACGTCCTGACTTTC.